What follows describes a single T cell receptor (beta chain). Its antigen is not yet known. Nothing much larger sits one base from this clone, and base qualities are not available. These data are taken from a study of blood T cell repertoires in COVID-19 (dated by TCRdb to 2018 to 2020). At the level of the whole study: The collaborator samples originated in the United States, Italy and Spain and spanned the acute and convalescent phases of COVID-19. Samples came from the ongoing ImmuneRACE study (first 160 participants) plus 1,254 subjects from 6 global collaborators. Nearly every sample came with metadata listing a de-identified subject ID, COVID-19 status, age in years and sex. The prospective study material was composed of cDNA or gDNA derived from T cells, B-cell-depleted T cells, or PBMCs. Deeply sampled blood TCRbeta repertoires from subjects exposed to, actively infected with, or recovered from COVID-19 were included in the dataset. Where available, HLA class I and class II types were taken from metadata supplied by the sample provider and were not determined by assay-based typing. The repertoires were released in a freely available public database intended as a resource for research on the immune response to SARS-CoV-2.

Another Seattle source contributed samples from volunteer blood donors who had recovered from COVID-19. Collaborating institutions collected whole blood in K2EDTA tubes following their own protocols. For TCRbeta analysis, collaborator samples were shipped as frozen whole blood, as isolated PBMCs, or as DNA extracted from either sample type. Results and caveats for the whole study, not just this receptor: Clinical and demographic metadata were provided uncurated, with the amount varying by source and participant.

CDR1 and CDR2, looked up from the germline V gene, are SGHDN and FVKESK. V is pared back by 4 bases and J by 7 bases, with 17 bases lying between the germline termini. The CDR3 starts with the cysteine, ends with the phenylalanine, and has 15 residues. Kept here is only the CDR3 DNA, which spans 45 bases and is read in frame from base 1. The immunoSEQ Assay, a bias-controlled multiplex PCR, was used to amplify TCRbeta CDR3 regions from genomic DNA. The authors processed their data as follows. Nucleated cell counts per sample were estimated from amplification of reference gene primers within the assay. To quantify the absolute abundance of each unique TCRbeta CDR3 rearrangement, sequence reads were collapsed and filtered. For each sample, productive Simpson clonality was calculated as the square root of Simpson's diversity index across productive rearrangements. The immuneACCESS repertoire file appears here via TCRdb, limited to in-frame rearrangements. These files lack a portion of the clones; in checked studies, under half of the deficit traces to unresolved V genes, and the cause of the others is not known. The DNA gave D and trimming, while V, J and clone size come from that table. Across this sample there are under 300,000 clones, with more than 75% seen only once. The ten largest clones add up to about 0.99% of the sample.

Here the chain combines TRBV14 and TRBJ2-1; TRBD1 might be the D gene, on 7 matching bases. The specimen sequenced was peripheral blood. The clonotype comes from a woman in her thirties or forties who had recovered from COVID-19. The CDR3: CASSLRGGRGNEQFF. At the DNA level, the sequence is TGTGCCAGCAGCCTCCGGGGAGGCAGGGGGAATGAGCAGTTCTTC.